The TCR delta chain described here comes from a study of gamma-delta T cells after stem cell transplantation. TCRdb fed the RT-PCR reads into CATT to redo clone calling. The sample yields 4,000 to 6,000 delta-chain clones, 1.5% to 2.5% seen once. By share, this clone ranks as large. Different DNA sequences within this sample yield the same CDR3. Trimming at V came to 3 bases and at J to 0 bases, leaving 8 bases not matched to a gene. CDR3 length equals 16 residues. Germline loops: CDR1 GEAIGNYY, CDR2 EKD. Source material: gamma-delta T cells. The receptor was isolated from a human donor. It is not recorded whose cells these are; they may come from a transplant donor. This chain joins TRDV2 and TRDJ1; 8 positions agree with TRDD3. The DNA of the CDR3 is TGTGCCTGTGACGGGCTGGGGGACCCTTACACCGATAAACTCATCTTT. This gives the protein CACDGLGDPYTDKLIF.